This passage covers 24 T cell receptor beta chains from one sample sequenced in a study of identifying expanded T cells in peripheral blood. The repertoire was sequenced with immunoSEQ multiplex PCR; TCRdb's copy has only in-frame clones and lacks some. The sample has around 130,000 clones, 70% to 90% seen once. Source material: blood. These TCRs come from a person between 18 and 70 years old in good health.

This chain uses TRBV12-5 with TRBJ2-2; the D is unclear. V dropped 0 bases and J dropped 4 bases, with 6 bases sitting between them. The CDR3 consists of 14 residues. From germline, CDR1 is LGHNT and CDR2 FRNRAP. The CDR3 loop is CASGLVPFTGELFF. The CDR3 DNA sequence: TGTGCTAGTGGTTTGGTACCGTTCACCGGGGAGCTGTTTTTT.

The chain has TRBV19 and TRBJ1-1; D remains ambiguous. V was shortened by 7 bases and J by 0 bases, with 3 bases between the two germline ends. CDR1 is LNHDA, CDR2 SQIVND, per germline (reference sequence). The length of the CDR3 is 11 residues. In nucleotides, the CDR3 is TGTGCCAGTAAATTGAACACTGAAGCTTTCTTT. This gives the protein CASKLNTEAFF.

V is TRBV19 and J is TRBJ1-5, with a tentative D call TRBD1 (5 bases). The CDR3 runs 15 residues. The germline V and J ends were trimmed by 3 bases and 3 bases, with 12 bases remaining between them. Germline loops: CDR1 LNHDA, CDR2 SQIVND (reference sequence). The CDR3 bases are TGTGCCAGTAGTATTTCTGGGGGTATCAATCAGCCCCAGCATTTT. Translating it yields CASSISGGINQPQHF.

The chain combines TRBV5-4 with TRBJ1-4; D not resolved. The CDR3 totals 14 residues. In germline, CDR1 is SGHNT, CDR2 YYREEE (reference sequence). With 4 bases removed from V and 1 base from J, the gap between germline ends came to 8 bases. The DNA of the CDR3 is TGTGCCAGCAGCGATGGAAGAACTAATGAAAAACTGTTTTTT. Amino acids: CASSDGRTNEKLFF.

This clone was observed a few times. The chain is built from TRBV28 and TRBJ2-1, with 12 bases aligning to TRBD1. The CDR3 spans 15 residues. Germline assignment: CDR1 MDHEN and CDR2 SYDVKM. V was pared by 7 bases and J by 9 bases, with 10 bases of the junction left unmatched. This chain's CDR3 is CASTTPGQGAIEQFF. Here the CDR3 DNA reads TGTGCCAGCACTACACCGGGACAGGGGGCGATTGAGCAGTTCTTC. The whole variable domain, filled in from reference TRBV28 and TRBJ2-1, reads DVKVTQSSRYLVKRTGEKVFLECVQDMDHENMFWYRQDPGLGLRLIYFSYDVKMKEKGDIPEGYSVSREKKERFSLILESASTNQTSMYLCASTTPGQGAIEQFFGPGTRLTVL.

V usage is TRBV11-2 and J usage is TRBJ2-7; 7 nucleotides agree with TRBD2. The CDR3 totals 13 residues. The junction had 9 bases not matched to a gene; V was cut back by 7 bases and J by 6 bases. Per the germline V gene, CDR1 is SGHAT and CDR2 is FQNNGV. The CDR3 loop reads CASTSGTPGEQYF. The CDR3 nucleotides are TGTGCCAGCACGAGCGGGACCCCCGGCGAGCAGTACTTC.

The chain employs TRBV29-1 and TRBJ1-1; D gene ambiguous. There are 14 residues in the CDR3. Germline V lookup: CDR1 SQVTM, CDR2 ANQGSEA. The V end was cut by 6 bases, the J end by 2 bases, with 16 bases between. The CDR3 bases are TGCAGCGTATCCCAAAACAGTCCAAACACTGAAGCTTTCTTT. It encodes CSVSQNSPNTEAFF.

The rearrangement joins TRBV5-4 to TRBJ1-1, with 7 bases identical to TRBD1. CDR1 is SGHNT and CDR2 is YYREEE in the germline V gene (reference sequence). This CDR3 is 14 amino acids long. With 5 bases clipped from V and 7 bases from J, the junction kept 11 bases outside the gene matches. The DNA for the CDR3 is TGTGCCAGCAGACCCTACGGGACAGCAATTGAAGCTTTCTTT. Protein sequence: CASRPYGTAIEAFF.

The chain combines TRBV2 with TRBJ2-5; D is possibly TRBD1 (6 bases). Germline V CDR1 and CDR2: SNHLY, FYNNEI. The CDR3 spans 14 residues. V was pared by 4 bases and J by 5 bases, with 14 bases between. CDR3 region: CASSADSSGETQYF. As DNA, the CDR3 is TGTGCCAGCAGTGCGGACAGCTCCGGGGAGACCCAGTACTTC.

The chain recombines TRBV25-1 with TRBJ1-1; tentatively, D is TRBD1 (6 bases). This CDR3 is built from 14 residues. V was trimmed by 4 bases and J by 7 bases, leaving 16 bases between them. Germline CDR1 reads MGHDK; CDR2 reads SYGVNS. CDR3 residues: CASSGAQGLGEAFF. In nucleotides, the CDR3 is TGTGCCAGCAGTGGTGCCCAGGGGCTAGGTGAAGCTTTCTTT.

This chain joins TRBV19 and TRBJ1-4; weak D call: TRBD1 (6 bases). Trimming removed 6 bases from V and 7 bases from J, with 15 bases in between. Germline V gene data show CDR1 as LNHDA and CDR2 as SQIVND (reference sequence). The CDR3 loop spans 14 amino acids. CDR3 coding DNA: TGTGCCAGTAGCTCTCCCCAGGGGCGTGAAAAACTGTTTTTT. The encoded protein is CASSSPQGREKLFF.

The chain employs TRBV14 and TRBJ2-6, with D unresolved. The V and J ends lost 6 bases and 1 base respectively, with 4 bases between them. Germline loops: CDR1 SGHDN, CDR2 FVKESK. The CDR3 sequence is 13 residues long. CDR3 loop: CASRKSGANVLTF. Written as DNA, the CDR3 is TGTGCCAGCAGGAAATCTGGGGCCAACGTCCTGACTTTC.

The V and J genes are TRBV6-5 and TRBJ1-5; possibly TRBD1 for D (6 bases). This CDR3 has 15 amino acids. CDR1 is MNHEY, CDR2 SVGAGI, per germline. V shed 0 bases and J shed 2 bases, with 8 bases lying between them. The CDR3 nucleotides are TGTGCCAGCAGTTACTCGGGACAACGCAATCAGCCCCAGCATTTT. Its translation: CASSYSGQRNQPQHF.

The chain carries TRBV7-9 and TRBJ2-1; 7 bases agree with TRBD1. Germline V lookup: CDR1 SEHNR, CDR2 FQNEAQ (reference sequence). The CDR3 has 18 amino acids. The V and J ends lost 2 bases and 0 bases, in that order; junction bases with no gene match: 10. Here the CDR3 reads CASSLFRGGLPSYNEQFF. CDR3 DNA sequence: TGTGCCAGCAGCTTATTTAGAGGGGGCCTACCCTCCTACAATGAGCAGTTCTTC.

For the CDR3, the DNA is TGTGCCAGCAGTGGCCGGGACGATGAAAAACTGTTTTTT. This sequence encodes CASSGRDDEKLFF. J is TRBJ1-4 and V is TRBV6-1; possibly TRBD1 for D (5 bases). Germline CDR1 is MNHNS and CDR2 is SASEGT. The CDR3 length is 13 residues. V lost 4 bases to trimming and J lost 6 bases, with 9 bases between them.

This rearrangement joins TRBV5-1 to TRBJ2-3; 7 bases agree with TRBD1. In germline, CDR1 is SGHRS, CDR2 YFSETQ. The CDR3 runs 14 residues. Germline trimming cut 1 base from V and 5 bases from J; bases unmatched to any gene: 4. CDR3: CASSLKQGQDTQYF. The DNA of the CDR3 is TGCGCCAGCAGCTTGAAACAGGGGCAAGATACGCAGTATTTT.

The V and J genes are TRBV7-2 and TRBJ2-1; 7 nucleotides line up with TRBD2. The CDR3 has 16 amino acids. CDR1 and CDR2 from the germline V gene are SGHTA and FQGNSA. V lost 1 base, J lost 5 bases, and 8 bases stayed unmatched. The CDR3 nucleotides are TGTGCCAGCAGCTTAGATGGAGCGGGGCGGAACAATGAGCAGTTCTTC. It is translated as CASSLDGAGRNNEQFF.

The gene calls are TRBV7-6 and TRBJ2-1; D may be TRBD2 (5 bases). With 1 base removed from V and 8 bases from J, the gap between germline ends came to 15 bases. Germline CDR1 is SGHVS and CDR2 is FNYEAQ. The CDR3 runs to 15 residues. The CDR3 nucleotides read TGTGCCAGCAGCTTAGGGCTAGCTGGGAGCGATGAGCAGTTCTTC. It yields the protein CASSLGLAGSDEQFF.

The gene calls are TRBV5-4 and TRBJ2-7; 8 nucleotides line up with TRBD1. Germline assignment: CDR1 SGHNT and CDR2 YYREEE (reference sequence). Trimming cost V 6 bases and J 5 bases; bases outside gene matches: 10. This CDR3 contains 14 residues. The CDR3 DNA reads as TGTGCCAGCACCAGCCCCCGGACAGGGCACGAGCAGTACTTC. This sequence encodes CASTSPRTGHEQYF.

The chain links TRBV4-2 to TRBJ2-5; weak D call: TRBD2 (5 bases). V was trimmed by 3 bases and J by 3 bases, leaving 17 bases between them. Germline V gene data show CDR1 as LGHNA and CDR2 as YNFKEQ. The CDR3 has 16 amino acids. Here the CDR3 reads CASSQGTRESKETQYF. The CDR3 DNA reads as TGTGCCAGCAGCCAGGGTACTAGGGAATCTAAAGAGACCCAGTACTTC.

In its sample, this clone was seen once. The V gene is TRBV5-6, the J gene TRBJ2-3, with D perhaps matching TRBD2 (6 bases). Germline-derived CDR1 and CDR2 are SGHDT and YYEEEE. The CDR3 length is 14 residues. V was cut by 0 bases and J by 7 bases, with 12 bases left in between. The CDR3 nucleotides are TGTGCCAGCAGCTTGGTCGGGAGATCAAATACGCAGTATTTT. This codes for CASSLVGRSNTQYF. Using reference TRBV5-6 and TRBJ2-3 for the parts outside the CDR3, the full variable domain is DAGVTQSPTHLIKTRGQQVTLRCSPKSGHDTVSWYQQALGQGPQFIFQYYEEEERQRGNFPDRFSGHQFPNYSSELNVNALLLGDSALYLCASSLVGRSNTQYFGPGTRLTVL.

This sequence joins TRBV4-1 and TRBJ1-1; D is unresolved. The ends were cut back, 0 bases at V and 10 bases at J, with 12 bases in the middle. The CDR3 has 13 residues. Germline V gives CDR1 MGHRA, CDR2 YSYEKL. CDR3 region: CASSQETLNGAFF. As DNA, the CDR3 is TGCGCCAGCAGCCAAGAGACACTAAATGGAGCTTTCTTT.

The V call is TRBV7-2, the J call TRBJ1-6; no definite D call. The CDR3 is 13 residues long. V lost 2 bases and J lost 10, with 9 bases in between. CDR1 and CDR2 (germline): SGHTA, FQGNSA. CDR3 region: CASSLRRESPLHF. The DNA of the CDR3 is TGTGCCAGCAGCTTAAGAAGAGAATCACCCCTCCACTTT. Combining the CDR3 with reference TRBV7-2 and TRBJ1-6 gives the whole variable domain GAGVSQSPSNKVTEKGKDVELRCDPISGHTALYWYRQSLGQGLEFLIYFQGNSAPDKSGLPSDRFSAERTGGSVSTLTIQRTQQEDSAVYLCASSLRRESPLHFGNGTRLTVT.

The J gene is TRBJ1-4, the V gene TRBV28; the D is unclear. The CDR3 has 12 amino acids. The V end was cut by 3 bases, the J end by 8 bases, with 7 bases between. Germline lookup yields CDR1 MDHEN and CDR2 SYDVKM. CDR3 nucleotides: TGTGCCAGCAGTTTGCGGGAGGAAAAACTGTTTTTT. Protein sequence: CASSLREEKLFF.